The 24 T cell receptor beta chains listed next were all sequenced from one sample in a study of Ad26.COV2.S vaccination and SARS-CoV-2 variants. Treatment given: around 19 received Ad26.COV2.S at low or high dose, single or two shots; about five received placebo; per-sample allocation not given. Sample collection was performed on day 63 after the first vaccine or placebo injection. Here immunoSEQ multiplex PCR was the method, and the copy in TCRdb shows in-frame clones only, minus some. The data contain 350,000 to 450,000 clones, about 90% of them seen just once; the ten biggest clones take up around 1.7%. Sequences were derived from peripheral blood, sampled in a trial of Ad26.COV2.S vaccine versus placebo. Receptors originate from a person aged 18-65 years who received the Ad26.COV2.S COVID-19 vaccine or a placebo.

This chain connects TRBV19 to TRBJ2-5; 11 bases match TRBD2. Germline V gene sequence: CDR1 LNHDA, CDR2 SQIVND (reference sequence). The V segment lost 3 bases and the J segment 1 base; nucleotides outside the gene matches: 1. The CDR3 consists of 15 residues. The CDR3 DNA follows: TGTGCCAGTAGTATGCTAGCGGGGGGCCAAGAGACCCAGTACTTC. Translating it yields CASSMLAGGQETQYF.

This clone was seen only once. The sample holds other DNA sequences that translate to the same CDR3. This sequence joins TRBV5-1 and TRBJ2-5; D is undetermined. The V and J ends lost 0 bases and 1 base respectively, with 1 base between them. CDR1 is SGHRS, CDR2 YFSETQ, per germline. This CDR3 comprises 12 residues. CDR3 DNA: TGCGCCAGCAGCTTGGGCCAAGAGACCCAGTACTTC. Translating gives CASSLGQETQYF.

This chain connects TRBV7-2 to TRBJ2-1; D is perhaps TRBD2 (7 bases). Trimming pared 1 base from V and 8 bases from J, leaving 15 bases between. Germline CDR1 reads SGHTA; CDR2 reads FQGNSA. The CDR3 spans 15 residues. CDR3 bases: TGTGCCAGCAGCTTAGGACTAGCCAAGGGGGATGAGCAGTTCTTC. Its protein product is CASSLGLAKGDEQFF.

As DNA, the CDR3 is TGTGCCAGCAGAGCTGGACGGACTAATGAAAAACTGTTTTTT. Translated: CASRAGRTNEKLFF. The chain carries TRBV2 and TRBJ1-4; unclear D gene. The CDR3 totals 14 residues. With 6 bases removed from V and 2 bases from J, the gap between germline ends came to 10 bases. Per germline, CDR1 SNHLY and CDR2 FYNNEI. Using reference TRBV2 and TRBJ1-4 for the parts outside the CDR3, the full variable domain is EPEVTQTPSHQVTQMGQEVILRCVPISNHLYFYWYRQILGQKVEFLVSFYNNEISEKSEIFDDQFSVERPDGSNFTLKIRSTKLEDSAMYFCASRAGRTNEKLFFGSGTQLSVL.

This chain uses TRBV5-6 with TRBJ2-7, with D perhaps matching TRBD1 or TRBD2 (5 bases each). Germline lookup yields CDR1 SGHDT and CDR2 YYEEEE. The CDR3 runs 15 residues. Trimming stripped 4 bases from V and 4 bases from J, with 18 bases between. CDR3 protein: CASSAGAGISYEQYF. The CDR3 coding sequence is TGTGCCAGCAGCGCCGGGGCGGGTATTTCTTACGAGCAGTACTTC.

This chain's CDR3 is CASSIDSSEAFF. The CDR3 DNA reads TGTGCCAGTAGTATAGATTCCTCTGAAGCTTTCTTT. The rearrangement links TRBV19 to TRBJ1-1; no clear D gene. The CDR3 extends over 12 amino acids. Trimming pared 0 bases from V and 6 bases from J, leaving 5 bases between. In germline, CDR1 is LNHDA, CDR2 SQIVND (reference sequence).

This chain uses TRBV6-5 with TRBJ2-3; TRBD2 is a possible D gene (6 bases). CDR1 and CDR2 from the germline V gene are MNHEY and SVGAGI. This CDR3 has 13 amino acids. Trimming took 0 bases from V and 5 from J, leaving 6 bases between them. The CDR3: CASSYSGGDTQYF. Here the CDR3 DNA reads TGTGCCAGCAGTTACTCGGGGGGAGATACGCAGTATTTT.

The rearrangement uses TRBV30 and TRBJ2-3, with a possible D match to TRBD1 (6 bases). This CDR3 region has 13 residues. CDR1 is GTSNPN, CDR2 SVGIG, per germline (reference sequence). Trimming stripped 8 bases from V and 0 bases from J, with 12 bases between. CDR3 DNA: TGTGCCGGCCAAGGGGGAAGCACAGATACGCAGTATTTT. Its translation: CAGQGGSTDTQYF.

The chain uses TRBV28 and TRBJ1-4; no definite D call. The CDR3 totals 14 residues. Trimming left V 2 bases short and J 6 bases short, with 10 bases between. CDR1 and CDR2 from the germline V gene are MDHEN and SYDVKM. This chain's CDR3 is CASSLRVIDEKLFF. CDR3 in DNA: TGTGCCAGCAGTTTACGGGTGATAGATGAAAAACTGTTTTTT.

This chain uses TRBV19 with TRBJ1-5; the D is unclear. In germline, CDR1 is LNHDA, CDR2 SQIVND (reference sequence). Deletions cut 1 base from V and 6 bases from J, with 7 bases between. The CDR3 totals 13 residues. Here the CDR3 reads CASSIGIAQPQHF. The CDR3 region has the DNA TGTGCCAGTAGTATAGGGATCGCTCAGCCCCAGCATTTT.

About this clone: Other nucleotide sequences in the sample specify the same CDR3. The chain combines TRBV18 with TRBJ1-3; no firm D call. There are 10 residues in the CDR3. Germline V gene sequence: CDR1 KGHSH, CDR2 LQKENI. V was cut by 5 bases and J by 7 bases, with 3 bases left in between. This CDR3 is CASSGNTIYF. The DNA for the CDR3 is TGTGCCAGCTCAGGCAACACCATATATTTT.

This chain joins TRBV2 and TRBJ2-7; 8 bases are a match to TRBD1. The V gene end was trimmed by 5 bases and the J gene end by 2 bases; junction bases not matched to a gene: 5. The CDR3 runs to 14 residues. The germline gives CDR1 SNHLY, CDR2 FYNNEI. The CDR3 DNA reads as TGTGCCAGCAGTTATAGGACAGGGACCTACGAGCAGTACTTC. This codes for CASSYRTGTYEQYF.

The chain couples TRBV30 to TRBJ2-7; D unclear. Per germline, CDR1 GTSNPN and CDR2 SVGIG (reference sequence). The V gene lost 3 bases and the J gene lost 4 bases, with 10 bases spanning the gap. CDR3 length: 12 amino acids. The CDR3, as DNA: TGTGCCTGGAGCGCCATGGGGTACGAGCAGTACTTC. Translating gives CAWSAMGYEQYF.

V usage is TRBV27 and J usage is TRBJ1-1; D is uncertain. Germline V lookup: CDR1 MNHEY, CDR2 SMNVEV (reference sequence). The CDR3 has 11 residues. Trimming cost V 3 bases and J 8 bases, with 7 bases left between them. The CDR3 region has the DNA TGTGCCAGCAGTTTTCAGTCAGAAGCTTTCTTT. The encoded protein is CASSFQSEAFF.

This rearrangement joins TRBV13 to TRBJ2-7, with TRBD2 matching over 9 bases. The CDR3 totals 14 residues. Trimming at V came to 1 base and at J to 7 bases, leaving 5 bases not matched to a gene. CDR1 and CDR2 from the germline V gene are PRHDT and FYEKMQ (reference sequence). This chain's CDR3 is CASSLVAGVDEQYF. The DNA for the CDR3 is TGTGCCAGCAGCTTAGTAGCGGGGGTTGATGAGCAGTACTTC.

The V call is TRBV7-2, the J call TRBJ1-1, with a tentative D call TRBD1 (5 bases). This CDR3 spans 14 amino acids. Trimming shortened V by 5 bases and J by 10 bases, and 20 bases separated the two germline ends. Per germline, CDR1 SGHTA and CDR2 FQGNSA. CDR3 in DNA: TGTGCCAGCAGCCAACGAGGGGCGGTTCGTGTAGCTTTCTTT. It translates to CASSQRGAVRVAFF.

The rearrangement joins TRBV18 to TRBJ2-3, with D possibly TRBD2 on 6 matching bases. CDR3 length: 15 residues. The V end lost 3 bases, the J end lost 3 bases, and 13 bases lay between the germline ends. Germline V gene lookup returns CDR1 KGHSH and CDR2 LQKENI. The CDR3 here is CASSPVGEVTDTQYF. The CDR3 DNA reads TGTGCCAGCTCACCGGTAGGGGAGGTAACAGATACGCAGTATTTT.

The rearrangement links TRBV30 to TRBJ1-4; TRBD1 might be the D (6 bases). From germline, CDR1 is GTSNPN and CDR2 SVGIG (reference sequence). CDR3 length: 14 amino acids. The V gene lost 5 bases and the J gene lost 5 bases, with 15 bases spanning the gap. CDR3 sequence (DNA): TGTGCCTGGTCGACAGGTCCTTCCAATGAAAAACTGTTTTTT. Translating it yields CAWSTGPSNEKLFF.

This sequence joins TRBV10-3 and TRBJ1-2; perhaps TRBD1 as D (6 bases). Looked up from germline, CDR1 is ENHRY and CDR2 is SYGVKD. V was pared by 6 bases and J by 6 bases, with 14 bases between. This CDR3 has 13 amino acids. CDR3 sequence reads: CAIRRTGPHGYTF. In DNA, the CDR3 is TGTGCCATCAGACGCACAGGGCCCCATGGCTACACCTTC.

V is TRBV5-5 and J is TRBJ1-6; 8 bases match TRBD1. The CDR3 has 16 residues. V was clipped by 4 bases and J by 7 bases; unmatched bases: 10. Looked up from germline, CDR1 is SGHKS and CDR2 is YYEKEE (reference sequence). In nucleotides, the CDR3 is TGTGCCAGCAGCCTGACATTGACAGGGGAGAATTCACCCCTCCACTTT. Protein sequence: CASSLTLTGENSPLHF. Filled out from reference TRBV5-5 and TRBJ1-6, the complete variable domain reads DAGVTQSPTHLIKTRGQQVTLRCSPISGHKSVSWYQQVLGQGPQFIFQYYEKEERGRGNFPDRFSARQFPNYSSELNVNALLLGDSALYLCASSLTLTGENSPLHFGNGTRLTVT.

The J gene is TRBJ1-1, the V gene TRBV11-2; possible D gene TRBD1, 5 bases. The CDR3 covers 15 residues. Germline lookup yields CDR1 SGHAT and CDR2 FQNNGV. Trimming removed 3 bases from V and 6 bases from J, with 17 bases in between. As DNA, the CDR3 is TGTGCCAGCAGCTTGGCTGACAGCTCCCCCGCTGAAGCTTTCTTT. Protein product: CASSLADSSPAEAFF.

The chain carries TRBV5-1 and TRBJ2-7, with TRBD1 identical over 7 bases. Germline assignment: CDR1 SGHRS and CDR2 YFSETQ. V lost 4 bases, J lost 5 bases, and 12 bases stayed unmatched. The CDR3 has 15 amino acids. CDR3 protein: CASSPGQPFYDEQYF. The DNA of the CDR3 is TGCGCCAGCAGCCCGGGACAGCCTTTTTACGACGAGCAGTACTTC.

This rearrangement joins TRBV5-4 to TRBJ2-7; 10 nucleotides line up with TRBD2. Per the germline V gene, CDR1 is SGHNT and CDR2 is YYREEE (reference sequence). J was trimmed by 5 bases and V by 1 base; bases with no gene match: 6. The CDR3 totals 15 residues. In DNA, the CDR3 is TGTGCCAGCAGCTTGATAACTAGCGGGGTCCACGAGCAGTACTTC. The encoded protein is CASSLITSGVHEQYF.

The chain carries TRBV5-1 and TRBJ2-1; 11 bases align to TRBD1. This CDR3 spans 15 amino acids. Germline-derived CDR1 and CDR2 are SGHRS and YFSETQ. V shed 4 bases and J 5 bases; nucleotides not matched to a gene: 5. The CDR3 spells CASSLGQGDHNEQFF. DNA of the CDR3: TGCGCCAGCAGCCTGGGACAGGGGGACCACAATGAGCAGTTCTTC.